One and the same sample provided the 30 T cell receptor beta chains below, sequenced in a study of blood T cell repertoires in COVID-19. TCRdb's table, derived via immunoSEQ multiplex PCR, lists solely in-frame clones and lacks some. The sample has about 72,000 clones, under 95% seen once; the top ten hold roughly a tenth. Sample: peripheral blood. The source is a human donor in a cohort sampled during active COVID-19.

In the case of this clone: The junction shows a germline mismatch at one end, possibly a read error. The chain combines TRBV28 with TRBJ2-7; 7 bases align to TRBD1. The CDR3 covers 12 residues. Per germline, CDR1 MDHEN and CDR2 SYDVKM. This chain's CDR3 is CASSKPGQSVRF. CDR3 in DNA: TGTGCCAGCAGCAAACCGGGACAGTCGGTGCGCTTC.

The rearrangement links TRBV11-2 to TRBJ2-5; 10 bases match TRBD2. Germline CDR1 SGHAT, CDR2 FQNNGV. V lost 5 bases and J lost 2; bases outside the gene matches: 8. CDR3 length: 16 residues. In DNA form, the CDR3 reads TGTGCCAGCAGCCCAACGACTAGCGGGTTACAAGAGACCCAGTACTTC. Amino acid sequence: CASSPTTSGLQETQYF.

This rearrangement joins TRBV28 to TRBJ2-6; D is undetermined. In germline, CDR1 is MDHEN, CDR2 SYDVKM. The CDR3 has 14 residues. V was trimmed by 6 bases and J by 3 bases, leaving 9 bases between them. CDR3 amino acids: CASRVTSGANVLTF. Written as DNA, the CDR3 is TGTGCCAGCAGAGTTACCAGTGGGGCCAACGTCCTGACTTTC. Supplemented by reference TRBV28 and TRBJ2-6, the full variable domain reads DVKVTQSSRYLVKRTGEKVFLECVQDMDHENMFWYRQDPGLGLRLIYFSYDVKMKEKGDIPEGYSVSREKKERFSLILESASTNQTSMYLCASRVTSGANVLTFGAGSRLTVL.

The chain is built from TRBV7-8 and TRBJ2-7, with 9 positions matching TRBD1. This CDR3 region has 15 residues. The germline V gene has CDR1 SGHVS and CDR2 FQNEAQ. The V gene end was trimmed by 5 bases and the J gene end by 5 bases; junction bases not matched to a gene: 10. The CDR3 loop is CASSSSGTGSHEQYF. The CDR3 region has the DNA TGTGCCAGCAGCAGCTCCGGGACAGGGTCCCACGAGCAGTACTTC.

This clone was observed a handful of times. DNA of the CDR3: TGTGCCAGCAGCGGGACAGCTGGGGCCAACGTCCTGACTTTC. Protein sequence: CASSGTAGANVLTF. This chain links TRBV28 with TRBJ2-6, with 7 nucleotides matching TRBD1. Germline trimming cut 6 bases from V and 2 bases from J; bases unmatched to any gene: 1. Germline CDR1 MDHEN, CDR2 SYDVKM. CDR3 length: 14 amino acids.

The CDR3 loop reads CASSTSGSSFNEQFF. The CDR3 nucleotides read TGTGCCAGCAGCACTAGCGGGAGTAGTTTCAATGAGCAGTTCTTC. The chain couples TRBV7-6 to TRBJ2-1; 11 nucleotides line up with TRBD2. V lost 5 bases, J lost 6 bases, and 6 bases stayed unmatched. CDR3 length: 15 amino acids. The germline CDR1 and CDR2 sequences are SGHVS and FNYEAQ.

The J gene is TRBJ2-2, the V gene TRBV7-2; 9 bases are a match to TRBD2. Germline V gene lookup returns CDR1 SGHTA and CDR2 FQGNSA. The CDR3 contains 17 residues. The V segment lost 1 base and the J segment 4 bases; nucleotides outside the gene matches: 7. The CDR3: CASSLGVAGVITGELFF. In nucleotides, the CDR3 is TGTGCCAGCAGCTTAGGTGTAGCGGGAGTCATCACCGGGGAGCTGTTTTTT.

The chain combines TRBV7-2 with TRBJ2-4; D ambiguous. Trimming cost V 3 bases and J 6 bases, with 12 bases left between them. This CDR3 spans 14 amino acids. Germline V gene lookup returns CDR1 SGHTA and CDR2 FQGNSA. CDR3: CASSLESRSNIQYF. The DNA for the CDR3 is TGTGCCAGCAGCTTGGAGTCCAGATCAAACATTCAGTACTTC.

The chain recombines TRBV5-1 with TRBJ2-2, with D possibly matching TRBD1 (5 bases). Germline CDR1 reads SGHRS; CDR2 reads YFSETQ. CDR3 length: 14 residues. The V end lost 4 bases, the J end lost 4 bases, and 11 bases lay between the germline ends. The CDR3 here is CASSLDGATGELFF. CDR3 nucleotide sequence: TGCGCCAGCAGCCTGGATGGGGCCACCGGGGAGCTGTTTTTT.

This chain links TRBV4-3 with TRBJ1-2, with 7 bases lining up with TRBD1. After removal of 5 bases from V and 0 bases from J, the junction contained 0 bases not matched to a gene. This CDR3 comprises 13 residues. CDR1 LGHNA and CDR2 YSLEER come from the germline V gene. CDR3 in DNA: TGCGCCAGCAGCGGGACAGCTAACTATGGCTACACCTTC. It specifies CASSGTANYGYTF.

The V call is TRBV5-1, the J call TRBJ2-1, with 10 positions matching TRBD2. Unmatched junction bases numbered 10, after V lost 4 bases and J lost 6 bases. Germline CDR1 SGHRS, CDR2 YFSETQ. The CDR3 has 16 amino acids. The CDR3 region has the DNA TGCGCCAGCAGCCCAATGGGGCTAGCGGGAGTCAATGAGCAGTTCTTC. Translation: CASSPMGLAGVNEQFF.

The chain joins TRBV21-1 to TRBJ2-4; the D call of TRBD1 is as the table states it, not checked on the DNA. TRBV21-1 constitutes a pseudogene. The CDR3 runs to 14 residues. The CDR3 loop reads CASSLWTGRNIQYF. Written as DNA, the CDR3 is TGTGCCAGCAGCTTATGGACAGGGCGGAACATTCAGTACTTC.

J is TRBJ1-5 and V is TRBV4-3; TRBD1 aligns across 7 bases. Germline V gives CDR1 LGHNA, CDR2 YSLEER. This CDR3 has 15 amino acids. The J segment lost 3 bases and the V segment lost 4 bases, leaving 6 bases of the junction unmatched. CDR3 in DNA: TGCGCCAGCAGCCTCCGACAGGGATCCAATCAGCCCCAGCATTTT. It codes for CASSLRQGSNQPQHF.

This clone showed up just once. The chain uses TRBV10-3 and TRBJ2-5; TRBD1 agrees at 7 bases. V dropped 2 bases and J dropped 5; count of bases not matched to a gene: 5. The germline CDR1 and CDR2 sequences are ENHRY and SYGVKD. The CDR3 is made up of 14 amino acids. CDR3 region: CAISEDRVGETQYF. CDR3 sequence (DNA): TGTGCCATCAGTGAGGACAGGGTCGGTGAGACCCAGTACTTC.

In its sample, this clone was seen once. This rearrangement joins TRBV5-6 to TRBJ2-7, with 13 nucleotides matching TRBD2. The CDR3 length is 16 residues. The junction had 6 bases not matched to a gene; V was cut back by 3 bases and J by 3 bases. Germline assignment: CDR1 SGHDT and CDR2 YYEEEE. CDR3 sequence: CASSSGLAGYNYEQYF. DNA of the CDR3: TGTGCCAGCAGCTCGGGACTAGCGGGATACAACTACGAGCAGTACTTC. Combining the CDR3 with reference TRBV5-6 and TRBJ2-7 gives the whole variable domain DAGVTQSPTHLIKTRGQQVTLRCSPKSGHDTVSWYQQALGQGPQFIFQYYEEEERQRGNFPDRFSGHQFPNYSSELNVNALLLGDSALYLCASSSGLAGYNYEQYFGPGTRLTVT.

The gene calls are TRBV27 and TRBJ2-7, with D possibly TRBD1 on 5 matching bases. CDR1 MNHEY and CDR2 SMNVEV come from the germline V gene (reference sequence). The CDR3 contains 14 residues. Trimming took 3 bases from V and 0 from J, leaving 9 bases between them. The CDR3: CASSFGAGSYEQYF. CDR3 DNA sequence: TGTGCCAGCAGTTTTGGGGCAGGCTCCTACGAGCAGTACTTC.

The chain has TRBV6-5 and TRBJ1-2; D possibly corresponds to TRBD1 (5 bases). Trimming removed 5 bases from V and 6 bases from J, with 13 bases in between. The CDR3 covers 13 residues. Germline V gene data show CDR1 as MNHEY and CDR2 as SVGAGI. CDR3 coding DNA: TGTGCCAGCAGTCAAACAATACAGGATGGCTACACCTTC. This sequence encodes CASSQTIQDGYTF.

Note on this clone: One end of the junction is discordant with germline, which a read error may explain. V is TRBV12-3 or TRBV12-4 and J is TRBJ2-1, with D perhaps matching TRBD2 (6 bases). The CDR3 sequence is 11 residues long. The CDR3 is CASSEGAWSVF. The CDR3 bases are TGTGCCAGCTCGGAGGGCGCTTGGTCGGTCTTC.

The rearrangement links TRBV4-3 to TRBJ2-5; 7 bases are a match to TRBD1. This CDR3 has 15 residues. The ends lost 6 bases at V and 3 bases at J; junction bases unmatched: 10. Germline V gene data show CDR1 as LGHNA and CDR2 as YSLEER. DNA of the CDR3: TGCGCCAGCAGTCGACAGGGCAAATGGGAAGAGACCCAGTACTTC. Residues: CASSRQGKWEETQYF.

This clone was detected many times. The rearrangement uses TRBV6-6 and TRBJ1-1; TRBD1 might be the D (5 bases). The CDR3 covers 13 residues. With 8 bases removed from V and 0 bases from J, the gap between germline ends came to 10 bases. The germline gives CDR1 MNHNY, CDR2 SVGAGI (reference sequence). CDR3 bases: TGTGCCAGCCTCACGGGGGTGAACACTGAAGCTTTCTTT. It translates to CASLTGVNTEAFF.

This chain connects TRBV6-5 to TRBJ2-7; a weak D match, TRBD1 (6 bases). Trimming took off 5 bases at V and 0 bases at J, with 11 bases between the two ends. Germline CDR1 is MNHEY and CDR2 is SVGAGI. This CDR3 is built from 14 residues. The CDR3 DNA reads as TGTGCCAGCAGTCCCCGACAGGCCTCCTACGAGCAGTACTTC. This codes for CASSPRQASYEQYF.

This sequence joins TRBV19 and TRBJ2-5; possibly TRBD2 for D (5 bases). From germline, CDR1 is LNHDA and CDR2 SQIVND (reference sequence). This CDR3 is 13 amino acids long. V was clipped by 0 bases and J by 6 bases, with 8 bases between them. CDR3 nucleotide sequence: TGTGCCAGTAGTATAGACGGGGAACAGACCCAGTACTTC. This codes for CASSIDGEQTQYF.

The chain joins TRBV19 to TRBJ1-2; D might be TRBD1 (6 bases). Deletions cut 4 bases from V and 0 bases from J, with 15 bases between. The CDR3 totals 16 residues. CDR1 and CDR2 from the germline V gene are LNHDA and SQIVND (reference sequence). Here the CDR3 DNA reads TGTGCCAGTAGTAACCACAGGGATCCCGCTAACTATGGCTACACCTTC. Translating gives CASSNHRDPANYGYTF.

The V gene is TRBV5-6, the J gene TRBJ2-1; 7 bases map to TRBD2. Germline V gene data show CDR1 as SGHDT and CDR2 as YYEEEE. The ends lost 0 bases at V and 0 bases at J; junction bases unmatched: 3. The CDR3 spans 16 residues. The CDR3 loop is CASSLAAGDSYNEQFF. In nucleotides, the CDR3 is TGTGCCAGCAGCTTGGCCGCGGGGGACTCCTACAATGAGCAGTTCTTC.

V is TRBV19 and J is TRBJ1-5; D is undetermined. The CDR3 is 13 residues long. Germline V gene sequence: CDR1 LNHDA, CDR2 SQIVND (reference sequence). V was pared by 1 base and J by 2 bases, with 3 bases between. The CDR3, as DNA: TGTGCCAGTAGTATAGGAGGCAATCAGCCCCAGCATTTT. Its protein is CASSIGGNQPQHF.

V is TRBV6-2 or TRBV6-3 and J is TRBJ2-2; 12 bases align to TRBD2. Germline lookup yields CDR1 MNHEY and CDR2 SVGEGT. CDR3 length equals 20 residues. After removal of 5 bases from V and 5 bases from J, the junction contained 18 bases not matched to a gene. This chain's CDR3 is CASSPILPGLAGLRTGELFF. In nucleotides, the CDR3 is TGTGCCAGCAGTCCCATCCTACCGGGACTAGCGGGTTTGAGGACCGGGGAGCTGTTTTTT.

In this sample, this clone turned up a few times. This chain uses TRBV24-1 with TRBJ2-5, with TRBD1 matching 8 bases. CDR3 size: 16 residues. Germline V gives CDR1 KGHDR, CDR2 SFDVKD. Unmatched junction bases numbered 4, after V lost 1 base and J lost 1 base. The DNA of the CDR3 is TGTGCCACCAGTGATTTCGGACAGGGAGCCCAAGAGACCCAGTACTTC. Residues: CATSDFGQGAQETQYF.

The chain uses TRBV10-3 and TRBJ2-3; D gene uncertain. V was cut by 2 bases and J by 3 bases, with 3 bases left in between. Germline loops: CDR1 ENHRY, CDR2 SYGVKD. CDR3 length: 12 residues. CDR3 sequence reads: CAISETTDTQYF. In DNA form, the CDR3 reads TGTGCCATCAGTGAGACAACAGATACGCAGTATTTT.

CDR3 protein: CASSSLSTAIGEQFF. The CDR3 nucleotides are TGTGCCAGCAGCTCGCTCAGCACAGCCATTGGTGAGCAGTTCTTC. The chain uses TRBV7-2 and TRBJ2-1; unclear D gene. CDR1 and CDR2 (germline): SGHTA, FQGNSA. V was clipped by 4 bases and J by 9 bases, with 19 bases between them. The CDR3 spans 15 residues.

Written as DNA, the CDR3 is TGTGCCAGCATGGCTGGGGGGTTTACTGGAAACACCATATATTTT. Residues: CASMAGGFTGNTIYF. V and J are TRBV28 and TRBJ1-3; TRBD1 is a possible D gene (5 bases). CDR3 length equals 15 residues. V was clipped by 7 bases and J by 2 bases, with 15 bases between them. Germline V gene data show CDR1 as MDHEN and CDR2 as SYDVKM.